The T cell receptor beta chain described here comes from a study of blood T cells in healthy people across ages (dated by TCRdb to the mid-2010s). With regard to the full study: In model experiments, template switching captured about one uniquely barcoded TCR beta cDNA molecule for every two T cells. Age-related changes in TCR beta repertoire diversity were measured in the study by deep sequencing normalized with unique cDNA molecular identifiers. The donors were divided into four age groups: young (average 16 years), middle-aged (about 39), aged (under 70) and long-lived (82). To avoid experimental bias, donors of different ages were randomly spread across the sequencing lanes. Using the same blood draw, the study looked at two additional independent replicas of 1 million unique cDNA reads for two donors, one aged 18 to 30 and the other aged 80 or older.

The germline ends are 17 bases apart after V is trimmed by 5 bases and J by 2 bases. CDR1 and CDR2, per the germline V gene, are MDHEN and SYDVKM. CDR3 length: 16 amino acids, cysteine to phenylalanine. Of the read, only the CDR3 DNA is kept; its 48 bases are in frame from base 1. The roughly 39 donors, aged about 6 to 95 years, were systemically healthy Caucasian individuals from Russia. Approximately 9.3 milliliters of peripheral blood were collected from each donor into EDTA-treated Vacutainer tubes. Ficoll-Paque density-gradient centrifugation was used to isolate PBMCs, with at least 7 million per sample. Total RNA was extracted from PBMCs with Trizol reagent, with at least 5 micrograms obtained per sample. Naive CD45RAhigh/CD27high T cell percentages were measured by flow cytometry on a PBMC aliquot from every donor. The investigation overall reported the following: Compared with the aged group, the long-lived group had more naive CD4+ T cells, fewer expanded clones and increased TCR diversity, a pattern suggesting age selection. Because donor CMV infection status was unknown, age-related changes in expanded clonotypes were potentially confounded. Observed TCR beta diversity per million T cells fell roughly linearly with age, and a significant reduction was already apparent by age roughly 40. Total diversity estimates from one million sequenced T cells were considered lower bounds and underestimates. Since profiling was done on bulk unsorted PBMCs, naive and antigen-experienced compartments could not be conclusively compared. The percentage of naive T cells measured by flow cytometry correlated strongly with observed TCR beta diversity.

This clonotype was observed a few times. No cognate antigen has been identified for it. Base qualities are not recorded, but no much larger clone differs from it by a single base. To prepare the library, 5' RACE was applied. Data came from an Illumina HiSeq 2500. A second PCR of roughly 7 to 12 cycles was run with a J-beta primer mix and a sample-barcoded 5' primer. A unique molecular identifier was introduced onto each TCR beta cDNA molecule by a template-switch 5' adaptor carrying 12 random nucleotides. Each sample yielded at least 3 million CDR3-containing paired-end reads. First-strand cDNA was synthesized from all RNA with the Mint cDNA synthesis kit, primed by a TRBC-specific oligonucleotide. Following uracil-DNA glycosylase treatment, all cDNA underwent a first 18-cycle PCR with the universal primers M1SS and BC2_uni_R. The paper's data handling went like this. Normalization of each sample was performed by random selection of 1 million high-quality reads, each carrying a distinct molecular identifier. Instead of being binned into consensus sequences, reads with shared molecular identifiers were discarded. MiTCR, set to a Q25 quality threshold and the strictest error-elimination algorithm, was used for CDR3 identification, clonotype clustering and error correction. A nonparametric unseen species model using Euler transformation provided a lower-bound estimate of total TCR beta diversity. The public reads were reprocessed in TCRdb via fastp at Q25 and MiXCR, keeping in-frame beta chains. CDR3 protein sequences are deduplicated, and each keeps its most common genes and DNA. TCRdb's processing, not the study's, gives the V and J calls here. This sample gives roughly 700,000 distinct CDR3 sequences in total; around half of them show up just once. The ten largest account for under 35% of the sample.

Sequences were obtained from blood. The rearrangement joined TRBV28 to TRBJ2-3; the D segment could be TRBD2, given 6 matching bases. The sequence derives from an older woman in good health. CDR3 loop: CASSPRAWRDTDTQYF. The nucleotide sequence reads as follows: TGTGCCAGCAGTCCCCGGGCGTGGCGGGACACAGATACGCAGTATTTT.